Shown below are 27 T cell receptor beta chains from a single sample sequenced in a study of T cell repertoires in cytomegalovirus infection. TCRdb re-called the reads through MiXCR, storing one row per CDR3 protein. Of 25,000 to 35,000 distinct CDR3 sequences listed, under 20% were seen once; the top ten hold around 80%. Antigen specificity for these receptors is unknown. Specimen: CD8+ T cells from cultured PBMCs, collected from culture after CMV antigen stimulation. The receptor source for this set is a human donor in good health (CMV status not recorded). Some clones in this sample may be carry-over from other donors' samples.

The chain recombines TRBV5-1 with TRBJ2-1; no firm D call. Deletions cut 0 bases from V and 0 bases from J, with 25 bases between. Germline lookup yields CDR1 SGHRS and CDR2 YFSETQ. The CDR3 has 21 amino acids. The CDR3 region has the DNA TGCGCCAGCAGCTTGGTAGAATCGTGGTTGGAAGGTCTTAGCTCCTACAATGAGCAGTTCTTC. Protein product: CASSLVESWLEGLSSYNEQFF.

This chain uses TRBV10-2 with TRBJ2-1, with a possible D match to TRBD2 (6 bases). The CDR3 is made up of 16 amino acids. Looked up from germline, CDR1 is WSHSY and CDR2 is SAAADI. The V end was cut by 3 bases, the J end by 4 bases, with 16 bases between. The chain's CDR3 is CASSDAGTPPYNEQFF. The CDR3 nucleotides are TGCGCCAGCAGTGATGCCGGGACTCCCCCTTACAATGAGCAGTTCTTC.

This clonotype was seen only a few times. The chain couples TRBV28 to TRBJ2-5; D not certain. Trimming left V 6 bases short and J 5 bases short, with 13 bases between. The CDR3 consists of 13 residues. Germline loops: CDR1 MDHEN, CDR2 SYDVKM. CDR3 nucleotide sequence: TGTGCCAGCAGCCCACTCTTTCGGGAGACCCAGTACTTC. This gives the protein CASSPLFRETQYF.

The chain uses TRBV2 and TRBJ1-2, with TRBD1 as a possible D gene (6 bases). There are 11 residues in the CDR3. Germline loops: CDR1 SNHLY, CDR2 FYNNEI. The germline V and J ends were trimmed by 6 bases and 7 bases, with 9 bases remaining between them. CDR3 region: CASRNRVGYTF. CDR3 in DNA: TGTGCCAGCAGGAACAGGGTTGGCTACACCTTC.

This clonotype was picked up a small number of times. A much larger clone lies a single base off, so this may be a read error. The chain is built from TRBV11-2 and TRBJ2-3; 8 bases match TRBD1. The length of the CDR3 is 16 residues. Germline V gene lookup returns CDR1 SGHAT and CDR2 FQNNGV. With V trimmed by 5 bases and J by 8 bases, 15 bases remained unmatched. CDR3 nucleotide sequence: TGTGCCAGCAGCCTCCGGACAGGGTGGTCCGCAGGTACGCAGTATTTT. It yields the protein CASSLRTGWSAGTQYF.

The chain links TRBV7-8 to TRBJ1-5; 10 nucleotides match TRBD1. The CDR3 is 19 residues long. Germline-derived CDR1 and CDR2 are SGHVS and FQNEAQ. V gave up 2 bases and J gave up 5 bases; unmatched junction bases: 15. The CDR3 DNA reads TGTGCCAGCAGCTTAATTGGAGATCGGACAGGGGGAGCAGATCAGCCCCAGCATTTT. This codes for CASSLIGDRTGGADQPQHF. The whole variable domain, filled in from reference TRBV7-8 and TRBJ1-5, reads GAGVSQSPRYKVAKRGQDVALRCDPISGHVSLFWYQQALGQGPEFLTYFQNEAQLDKSGLPSDRFFAERPEGSVSTLKIQRTQQEDSAVYLCASSLIGDRTGGADQPQHFGDGTRLSIL.

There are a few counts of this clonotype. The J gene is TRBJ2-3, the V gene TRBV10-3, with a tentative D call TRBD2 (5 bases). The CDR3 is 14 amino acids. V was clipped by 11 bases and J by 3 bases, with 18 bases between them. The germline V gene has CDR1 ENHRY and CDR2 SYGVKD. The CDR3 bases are TGTGCCCTATGGGGTGGGAGCGCGACAGATACGCAGTATTTT. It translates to CALWGGSATDTQYF.

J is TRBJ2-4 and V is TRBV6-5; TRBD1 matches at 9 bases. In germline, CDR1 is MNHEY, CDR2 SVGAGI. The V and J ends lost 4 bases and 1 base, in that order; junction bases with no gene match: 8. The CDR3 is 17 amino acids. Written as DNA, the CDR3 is TGTGCCAGCAGTTTACAGGGGGCGGATTCGGCCAAAAACATTCAGTACTTC. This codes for CASSLQGADSAKNIQYF.

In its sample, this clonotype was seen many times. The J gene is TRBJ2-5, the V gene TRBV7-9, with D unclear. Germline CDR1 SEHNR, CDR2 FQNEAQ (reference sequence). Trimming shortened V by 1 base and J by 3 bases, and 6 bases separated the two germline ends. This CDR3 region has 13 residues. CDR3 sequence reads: CASSLDGEETQYF. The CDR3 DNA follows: TGTGCCAGCAGCTTAGATGGGGAAGAGACCCAGTACTTC.

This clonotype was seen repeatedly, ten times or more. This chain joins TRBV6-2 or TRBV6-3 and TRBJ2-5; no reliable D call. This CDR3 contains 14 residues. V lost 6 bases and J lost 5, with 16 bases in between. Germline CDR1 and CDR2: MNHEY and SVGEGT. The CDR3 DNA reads TGTGCCAGCAGCCCTCTGACGGCCCTGGAGACCCAGTACTTC. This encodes CASSPLTALETQYF.

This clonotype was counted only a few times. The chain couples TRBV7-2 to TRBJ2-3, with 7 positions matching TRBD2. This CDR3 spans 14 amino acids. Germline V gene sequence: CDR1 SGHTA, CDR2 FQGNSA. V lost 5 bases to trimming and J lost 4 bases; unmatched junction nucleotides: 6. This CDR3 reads CASSKTSTSDTQYF. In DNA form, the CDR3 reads TGTGCCAGCAGCAAGACTAGCACGTCAGATACGCAGTATTTT.

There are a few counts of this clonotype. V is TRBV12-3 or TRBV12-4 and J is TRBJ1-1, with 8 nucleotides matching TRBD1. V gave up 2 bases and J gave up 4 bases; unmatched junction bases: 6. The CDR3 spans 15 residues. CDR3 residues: CASSLSGTGGTEAFF. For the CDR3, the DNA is TGTGCCAGCAGTTTAAGCGGAACAGGGGGCACTGAAGCTTTCTTT.

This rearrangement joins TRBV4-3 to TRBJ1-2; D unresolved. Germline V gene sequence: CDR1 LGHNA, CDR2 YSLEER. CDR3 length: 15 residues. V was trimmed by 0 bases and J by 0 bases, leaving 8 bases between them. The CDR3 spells CASSQEPTANYGYTF. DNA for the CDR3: TGCGCCAGCAGCCAAGAACCTACAGCTAACTATGGCTACACCTTC.

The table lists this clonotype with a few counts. The CDR3 DNA reads TGTGCCAGCAGCTTGAGAACCACCCACACCCTGGAGCAGTACTTC. It specifies CASSLRTTHTLEQYF. The J gene is TRBJ2-7, the V gene TRBV7-2, with D unresolved. Per the germline V gene, CDR1 is SGHTA and CDR2 is FQGNSA. The CDR3 length is 15 residues. V was clipped by 3 bases and J by 7 bases, with 19 bases between them.

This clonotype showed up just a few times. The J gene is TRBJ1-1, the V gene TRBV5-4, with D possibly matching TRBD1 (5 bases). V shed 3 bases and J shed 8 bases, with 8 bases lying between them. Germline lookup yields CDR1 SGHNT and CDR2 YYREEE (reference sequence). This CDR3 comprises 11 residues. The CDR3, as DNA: TGTGCCAGCAGCTCGGGACGGGAAGCTTTCTTT. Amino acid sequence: CASSSGREAFF.

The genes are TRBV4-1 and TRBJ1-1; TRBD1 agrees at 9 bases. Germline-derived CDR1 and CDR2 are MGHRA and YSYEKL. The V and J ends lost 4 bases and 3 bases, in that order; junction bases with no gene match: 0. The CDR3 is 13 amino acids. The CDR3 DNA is TGCGCCAGCAGCCGACAGGGGGACACTGAAGCTTTCTTT. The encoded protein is CASSRQGDTEAFF.

CDR3 protein: CASSLGTGLGGELFF. As DNA, the CDR3 is TGTGCCAGCAGCTTAGGGACAGGTTTGGGAGGGGAGCTGTTTTTT. The chain uses TRBV7-2 and TRBJ2-2; TRBD1 agrees at 7 bases. The CDR3 spans 15 residues. V was pared by 1 base and J by 8 bases, with 7 bases of the junction left unmatched. Germline V CDR1 and CDR2: SGHTA, FQGNSA.

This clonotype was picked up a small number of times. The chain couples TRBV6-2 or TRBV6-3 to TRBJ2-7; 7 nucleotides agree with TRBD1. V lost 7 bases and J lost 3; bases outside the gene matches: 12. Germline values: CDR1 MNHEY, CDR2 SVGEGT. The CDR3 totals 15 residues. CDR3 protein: CASTGEIQGNYEQYF. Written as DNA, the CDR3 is TGTGCCAGCACGGGTGAAATACAGGGGAACTACGAGCAGTACTTC.

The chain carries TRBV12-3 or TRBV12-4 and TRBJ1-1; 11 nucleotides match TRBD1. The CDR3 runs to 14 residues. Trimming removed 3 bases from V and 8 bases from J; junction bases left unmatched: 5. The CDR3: CASSFGTGGPEAFF. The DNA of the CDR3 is TGTGCCAGCAGTTTTGGGACAGGGGGACCCGAAGCTTTCTTT.

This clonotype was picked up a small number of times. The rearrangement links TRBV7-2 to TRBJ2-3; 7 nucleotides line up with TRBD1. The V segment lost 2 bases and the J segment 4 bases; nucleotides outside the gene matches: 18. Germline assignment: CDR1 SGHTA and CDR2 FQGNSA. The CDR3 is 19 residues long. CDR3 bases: TGTGCCAGCAGCTTATTGGGATTTACCGGGACAGACCCCCCAGATACGCAGTATTTT. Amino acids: CASSLLGFTGTDPPDTQYF. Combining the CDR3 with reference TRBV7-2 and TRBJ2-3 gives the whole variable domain GAGVSQSPSNKVTEKGKDVELRCDPISGHTALYWYRQSLGQGLEFLIYFQGNSAPDKSGLPSDRFSAERTGGSVSTLTIQRTQQEDSAVYLCASSLLGFTGTDPPDTQYFGPGTRLTVL.

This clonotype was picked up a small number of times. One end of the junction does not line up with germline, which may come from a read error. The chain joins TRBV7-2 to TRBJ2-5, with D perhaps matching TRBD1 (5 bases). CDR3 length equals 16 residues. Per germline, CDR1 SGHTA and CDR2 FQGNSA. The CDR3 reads CAISLNWGLPRETQYF. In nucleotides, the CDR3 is TGTGCCATCAGCTTAAACTGGGGCCTACCCCGGGAGACCCAGTACTTC.

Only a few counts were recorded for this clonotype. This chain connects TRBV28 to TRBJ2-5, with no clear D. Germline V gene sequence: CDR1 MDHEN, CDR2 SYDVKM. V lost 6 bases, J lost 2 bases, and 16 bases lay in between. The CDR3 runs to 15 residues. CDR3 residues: CASSPGELGQETQYF. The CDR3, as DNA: TGTGCCAGCAGCCCTGGCGAGTTAGGACAAGAGACCCAGTACTTC.

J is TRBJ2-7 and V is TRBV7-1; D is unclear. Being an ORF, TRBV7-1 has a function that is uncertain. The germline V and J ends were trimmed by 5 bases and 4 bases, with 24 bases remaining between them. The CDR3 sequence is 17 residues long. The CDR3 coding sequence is TGTGCCAGCAGCACGCGGACCGCCAGCCGATTACCTTACGAGCAGTACTTC. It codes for CASSTRTASRLPYEQYF.

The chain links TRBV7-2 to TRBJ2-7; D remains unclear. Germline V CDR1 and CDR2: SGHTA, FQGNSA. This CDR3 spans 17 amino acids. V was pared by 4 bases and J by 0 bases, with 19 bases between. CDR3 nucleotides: TGTGCCAGCAGCTCAATTGGGATGGACGTACACTCCTACGAGCAGTACTTC. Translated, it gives CASSSIGMDVHSYEQYF.

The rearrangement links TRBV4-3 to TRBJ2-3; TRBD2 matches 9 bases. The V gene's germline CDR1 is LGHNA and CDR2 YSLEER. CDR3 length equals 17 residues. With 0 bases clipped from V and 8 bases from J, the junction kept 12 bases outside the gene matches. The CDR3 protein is CASSQEWKRGDVCTQYF. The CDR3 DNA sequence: TGCGCCAGCAGCCAAGAGTGGAAGCGGGGGGACGTGTGTACGCAGTATTTT.

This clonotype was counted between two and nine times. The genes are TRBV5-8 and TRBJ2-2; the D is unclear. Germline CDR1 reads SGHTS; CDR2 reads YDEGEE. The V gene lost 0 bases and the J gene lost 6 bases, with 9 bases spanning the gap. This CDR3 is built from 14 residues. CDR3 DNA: TGTGCCAGCAGCTTGGTTGAGTTTCCCGGGGAGCTGTTTTTT. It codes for CASSLVEFPGELFF.

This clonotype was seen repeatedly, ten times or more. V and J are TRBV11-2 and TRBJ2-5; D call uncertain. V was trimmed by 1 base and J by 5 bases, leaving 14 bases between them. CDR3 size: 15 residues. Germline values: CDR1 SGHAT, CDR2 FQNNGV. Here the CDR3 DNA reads TGTGCCAGCAGCTTAGTGAACGTAGGGTTGGAGACCCAGTACTTC. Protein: CASSLVNVGLETQYF.